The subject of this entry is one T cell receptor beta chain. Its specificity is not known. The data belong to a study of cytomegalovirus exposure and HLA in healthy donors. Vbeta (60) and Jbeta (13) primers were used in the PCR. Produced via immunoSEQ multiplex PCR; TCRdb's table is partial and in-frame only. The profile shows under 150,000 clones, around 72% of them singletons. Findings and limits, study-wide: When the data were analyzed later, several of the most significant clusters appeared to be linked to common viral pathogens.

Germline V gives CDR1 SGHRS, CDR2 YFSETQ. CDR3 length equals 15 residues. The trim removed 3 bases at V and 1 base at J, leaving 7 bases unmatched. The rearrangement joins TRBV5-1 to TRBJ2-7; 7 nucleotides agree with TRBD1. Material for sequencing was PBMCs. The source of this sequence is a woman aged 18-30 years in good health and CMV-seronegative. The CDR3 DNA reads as TGCGCCAGCAGCTCCACCTACAGGGGTTCCTACGAGCAGTACTTC. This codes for CASSSTYRGSYEQYF.